The rows below give T cell receptor beta chains drawn from one sample of a study of cytomegalovirus exposure and HLA in healthy donors. The data were produced by immunoSEQ multiplex PCR, yet TCRdb's version contains in-frame clones alone and is incomplete. Of about 160,000 clones listed, around 80% are singletons. The specimen was PBMCs. All receptors come from a man aged 35-49 years in good health and CMV-seronegative. The CDR3 runs from the conserved cysteine through the conserved F or W. The D gene is left open where the match is weak. Some rows mark clone size as missing; the rest say once, few, many or name a class of expanded clone.

len | j_gene | v_gene | d_gene | abundance | CDR3aa | CDR3nt
17 | TRBJ1-4 | TRBV15 | - | - | CATSSNRIGATNEKLFF | TGTGCCACCAGCAGTAACAGGATAGGGGCAACTAATGAAAAACTGTTTTTT
14 | TRBJ2-5 | TRBV6-1 | - | few | CASSEQGRQETQYF | TGTGCCAGCAGTGAACAGGGCCGACAAGAGACCCAGTACTTC
18 | TRBJ2-3 | TRBV5-4 | TRBD2 | - | CASSLALAGGLFTDTQYF | TGTGCCAGCAGCCTAGCACTAGCGGGAGGACTCTTCACAGATACGCAGTATTTT
15 | TRBJ2-7 | TRBV5-4 | - | - | CASSFTGRTNHEQYF | TGTGCCAGCAGCTTTACAGGGCGAACGAACCACGAGCAGTACTTC
14 | TRBJ2-1 | TRBV5-1 | - | - | CASSLEVRGPEQFF | TGCGCCAGCAGCTTGGAGGTCAGGGGTCCCGAGCAGTTCTTC
11 | TRBJ2-7 | TRBV28 | - | few | CASNTFYEQYF | TGTGCCAGCAACACATTCTACGAGCAGTACTTC
13 | TRBJ2-5 | TRBV5-4 | - | - | CASSSRVQETQYF | TGTGCCAGCAGCTCTCGGGTTCAAGAGACCCAGTACTTC
16 | TRBJ2-1 | TRBV7-9 | - | - | CASSPLAVSSYNEQFF | TGTGCCAGCAGCCCTTTAGCGGTTAGCTCCTACAATGAGCAGTTCTTC
12 | TRBJ1-5 | TRBV18 | - | - | CASSPPIGAQHF | TGTGCCAGCTCACCCCCGATCGGGGCCCAGCATTTT
16 | TRBJ2-3 | TRBV27 | TRBD1 | - | CASSFLWTGDTDTQYF | TGTGCCAGCAGTTTCCTCTGGACAGGCGACACAGATACGCAGTATTTT
16 | TRBJ1-1 | TRBV18 | TRBD1 | - | CASSPSGTEGNTEAFF | TGTGCCAGCTCACCTTCCGGGACAGAGGGGAACACTGAAGCTTTCTTT
16 | TRBJ1-5 | TRBV2 | - | - | CASSEKSGVGDQPQHF | TGTGCCAGCAGTGAAAAAAGCGGGGTTGGGGATCAGCCCCAGCATTTT
12 | TRBJ2-2 | TRBV6-6 | TRBD2 | - | CASRLRGGELFF | TGTGCCAGCAGACTACGGGGGGGAGAGCTGTTTTTT
15 | TRBJ1-1 | TRBV6-5 | - | - | CASTTMPGGDTEAFF | TGTGCCAGCACCACAATGCCGGGAGGGGACACTGAAGCTTTCTTT
19 | TRBJ2-7 | TRBV19 | - | few | CASSIRGFSQVNPGYEQYF | TGTGCCAGTAGTATTCGCGGTTTTTCGCAAGTTAACCCCGGCTACGAGCAGTACTTC
14 | TRBJ2-6 | TRBV19 | - | - | CASRQHSGANGLTF | TGTGCCAGTAGACAGCACTCTGGGGCCAACGGCCTGACTTTC
15 | TRBJ2-3 | TRBV7-9 | TRBD2 | few | CASSLMAGETDTQYF | TGTGCCAGCAGCTTAATGGCGGGAGAAACAGATACGCAGTATTTT
14 | TRBJ2-1 | TRBV19 | TRBD1 | - | CASGTGGRGNEQFF | TGTGCCAGTGGGACAGGGGGTCGAGGAAATGAGCAGTTCTTC
14 | TRBJ2-7 | TRBV28 | TRBD2 | - | CASSPAGDYYEQYF | TGTGCCAGCAGTCCAGCGGGAGACTACTACGAGCAGTACTTC
17 | TRBJ2-5 | TRBV7-2 | - | - | CASSLFRENRGGETQYF | TGTGCCAGCAGCTTATTCAGAGAAAACAGGGGGGGAGAGACCCAGTACTTC
15 | TRBJ1-1 | TRBV6-1 | TRBD1 | - | CASSEGGQMNTEAFF | TGTGCCAGCAGTGAAGGGGGACAGATGAACACTGAAGCTTTCTTT
18 | TRBJ2-7 | TRBV4-2 | TRBD2 | - | CASSQEILAEVGGYEQYF | TGTGCCAGCAGCCAAGAAATTCTAGCGGAAGTGGGGGGCTACGAGCAGTACTTC
12 | TRBJ2-3 | TRBV29-1 | - | once | CSVLLNSDTQYF | TGCAGCGTTCTATTGAACTCAGATACGCAGTATTTT
17 | TRBJ2-5 | TRBV18 | TRBD1 | - | CASSPSMGQGGRETQYF | TGTGCCAGCTCACCAAGCATGGGACAGGGTGGGCGAGAGACCCAGTACTTC
13 | TRBJ2-7 | TRBV27 | - | - | CAVGAGQSYEQYF | TGTGCCGTGGGGGCGGGTCAGTCCTACGAGCAGTACTTC
17 | TRBJ1-4 | TRBV7-9 | TRBD1 | - | CASTAGTGVPHNEKLFF | TGTGCCAGCACCGCCGGGACAGGGGTGCCCCATAATGAAAAACTGTTTTTT
11 | TRBJ2-1 | TRBV29-1 | - | - | CSVDAGGEQFF | TGCAGCGTTGATGCCGGAGGCGAGCAGTTCTTC
14 | TRBJ2-1 | TRBV5-6 | - | - | CASRGTSSYNEQFF | TGTGCCAGCAGAGGGACTTCCTCCTACAATGAGCAGTTCTTC
14 | TRBJ1-3 | TRBV30 | TRBD1 | - | CAWSAGGFGNTIYF | TGTGCCTGGAGCGCAGGGGGCTTTGGAAACACCATATATTTT
15 | TRBJ2-2 | TRBV6-5 | TRBD2 | - | CASSKGTRGTGELFF | TGTGCCAGCAGCAAAGGGACTAGAGGTACCGGGGAGCTGTTTTTT
12 | TRBJ1-2 | TRBV29-1 | - | few | CSVDWQNYGYTF | TGCAGCGTTGATTGGCAGAACTATGGCTACACCTTC
12 | TRBJ2-5 | TRBV7-9 | TRBD2 | - | CSSSRGEETQYF | TGTTCCAGCAGCCGGGGGGAGGAGACCCAGTACTTC
15 | TRBJ2-5 | TRBV28 | TRBD2 | - | CASSLISGGQETQYF | TGTGCCAGCAGTTTGATAAGCGGGGGACAAGAGACCCAGTACTTC
17 | TRBJ1-5 | TRBV28 | TRBD1 | - | CASSNPARDSKNQPQHF | TGTGCCAGCAGCAATCCCGCCCGGGACAGCAAAAATCAGCCCCAGCATTTT
14 | TRBJ1-5 | TRBV6-1 | - | - | CASTAGVSNQPQHF | TGTGCCAGCACGGCGGGAGTTAGCAATCAGCCCCAGCATTTT
16 | TRBJ2-1 | TRBV28 | - | once | CASNRGGGPKGNEQFF | TGTGCCAGCAACCGAGGGGGAGGGCCAAAAGGCAATGAGCAGTTCTTC
17 | TRBJ2-2 | TRBV7-8 | TRBD1 | few | CASSLGPGQGNTGELFF | TGTGCCAGCAGCTTAGGTCCGGGACAGGGGAACACCGGGGAGCTGTTTTTT
15 | TRBJ2-7 | TRBV2 | TRBD2 | - | CASSEGLAGAYEQYF | TGTGCCAGCAGTGAAGGGCTAGCGGGCGCCTACGAGCAGTACTTC
15 | TRBJ2-7 | TRBV6-6 | - | - | CASSYSSDRGDEQYF | TGTGCCAGCAGTTACTCGTCCGACCGCGGGGACGAGCAGTACTTC
15 | TRBJ2-7 | TRBV5-4 | - | few | CASSQGTLSSYEQYF | TGTGCCAGCAGCCAGGGGACGCTTAGCTCCTACGAGCAGTACTTC
17 | TRBJ2-1 | TRBV7-9 | - | few | CSSSLLTPQSSYNEQFF | TGTTCCAGCAGCTTATTGACTCCTCAGAGCTCCTACAATGAGCAGTTCTTC
18 | TRBJ2-7 | TRBV7-2 | TRBD2 | - | CASSFRPTSGIEGYEQYF | TGTGCCAGCAGCTTTAGGCCGACTAGCGGGATTGAAGGCTACGAGCAGTACTTC
14 | TRBJ1-4 | TRBV6-5 | - | - | CASRPGSTNEKLFF | TGTGCCAGCAGACCAGGGTCAACTAATGAAAAACTGTTTTTT
13 | TRBJ1-5 | TRBV28 | TRBD1 | - | CASSDRGNQPQHF | TGTGCCAGCAGCGACAGGGGCAATCAGCCCCAGCATTTT
14 | TRBJ2-1 | TRBV5-1 | - | few | CASSLDRAYNEQFF | TGCGCCAGCAGCTTGGACAGGGCCTACAATGAGCAGTTCTTC
13 | TRBJ2-5 | TRBV2 | - | few | CASELVRAETQYF | TGTGCCAGCGAATTGGTCAGGGCAGAGACCCAGTACTTC
14 | TRBJ2-1 | TRBV7-6 | TRBD2 | few | CASSSGTSGREQFF | TGTGCCAGCAGCTCTGGGACTAGCGGGAGGGAGCAGTTCTTC
18 | TRBJ2-6 | TRBV9 | - | - | CASSAAPGQSSGANGLTF | TGTGCCAGCAGCGCCGCCCCGGGACAAAGCTCTGGGGCCAACGGCCTGACTTTC
14 | TRBJ2-7 | TRBV19 | TRBD1 | - | CASSTGQDSYEQYF | TGTGCCAGTAGTACGGGACAGGACTCCTACGAGCAGTACTTC
11 | TRBJ2-7 | TRBV20-1 | - | - | CSARAGYEQYF | TGCAGTGCTAGGGCAGGTTACGAGCAGTACTTC
13 | TRBJ2-1 | TRBV28 | - | - | CASSLTRDNEQFF | TGTGCCAGCAGTTTAACCCGAGACAATGAGCAGTTCTTC
16 | TRBJ1-1 | TRBV28 | TRBD1 | - | CASRRDRGRENTEAFF | TGTGCCAGCAGGCGGGACAGGGGGCGAGAGAACACTGAAGCTTTCTTT
16 | TRBJ2-1 | TRBV5-5 | TRBD2 | once | CASSLPSGRADNEQFF | TGTGCCAGCAGCTTGCCAAGCGGGAGGGCCGATAATGAGCAGTTCTTC
11 | TRBJ2-1 | TRBV19 | - | - | CASWANSEQFF | TGTGCCAGCTGGGCGAACAGTGAGCAGTTCTTC
14 | TRBJ2-7 | TRBV5-1 | TRBD1 | few | CASSLTGVSYEQYF | TGCGCCAGCAGCTTGACAGGGGTGTCCTACGAGCAGTACTTC